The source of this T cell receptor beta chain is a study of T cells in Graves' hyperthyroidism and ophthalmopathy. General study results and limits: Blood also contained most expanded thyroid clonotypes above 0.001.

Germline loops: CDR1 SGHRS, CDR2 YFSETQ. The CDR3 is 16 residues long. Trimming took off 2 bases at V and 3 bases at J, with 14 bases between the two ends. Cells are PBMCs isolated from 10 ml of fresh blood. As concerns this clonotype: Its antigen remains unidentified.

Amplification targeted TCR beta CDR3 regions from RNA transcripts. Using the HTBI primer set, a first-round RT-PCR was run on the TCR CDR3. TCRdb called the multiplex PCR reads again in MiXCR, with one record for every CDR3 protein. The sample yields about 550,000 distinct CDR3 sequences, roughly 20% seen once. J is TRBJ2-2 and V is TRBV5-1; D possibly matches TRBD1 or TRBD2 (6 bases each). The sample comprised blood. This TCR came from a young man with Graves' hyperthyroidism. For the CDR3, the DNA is TGCGCCAGCAGCTTAGGGCAGGGGACTTACACCGGGGAGCTGTTTTTT. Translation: CASSLGQGTYTGELFF.